Listed below are T cell receptor beta chains from one sample, sequenced in a study of siplizumab effects on memory and regulatory T cells. The table came from immunoSEQ multiplex PCR; TCRdb's copy has only in-frame clones and leaves some out. The sample records 100,000 or so clones, 92% being singletons. Sequenced: CD4+ T cells sorted from blood. These receptors came from a human donor in good health. The conserved cysteine and the conserved F or W are not part of the CDR3 here. Fields, in order: J gene, V gene, CDR3 protein.

>TRBJ2-1|TRBV6-1
ACLTSGRDEQF
>TRBJ1-2|TRBV2
ASTKQGVYGYT
>TRBJ2-3|TRBV28
ASRPSGVRGDTQY
>TRBJ1-5|TRBV19
ASSPPGGYQPQH
>TRBJ2-7|TRBV5-5
ASSRTSGLTYEQY
>TRBJ2-2|TRBV7-2
ASSRNRLAGAGGELF
>TRBJ1-3|TRBV14
ASSPGYGLKLGNTIY
>TRBJ1-4|TRBV6-5
ASKDGFVGKLF
>-|TRBV5-1
ASSLALAGAYEQY
>TRBJ1-5|TRBV2
ASSPGSPNQPQH
>TRBJ2-2|TRBV2
ASDPTAAGELF
>TRBJ1-5|TRBV28
ASRFSNQPQH
>TRBJ2-7|TRBV7-8
ASSLGRQVQVHYEQY
>TRBJ2-5|TRBV27
ASRSALEETQY
>TRBJ2-7|TRBV6-1
ASSVTGLEQY
>TRBJ2-7|TRBV28
ASSGTPTYEQY
>TRBJ2-7|TRBV7-9
ASSPMSGRDEQY
>TRBJ2-1|TRBV27
ASSFAGFNEQF
>TRBJ2-2|TRBV11-1
ASSLAGANTGELF
>TRBJ2-3|TRBV7-9
ASSTTSGSANTQY
>TRBJ2-3|TRBV18
ASSLDRGNTQY
>TRBJ1-1|TRBV19
ASTGLSNTEAF
>TRBJ1-4|TRBV7-9
ASSATGGGEKLF
>TRBJ1-2|TRBV5-1
ASSPWTGIGGSYGYT
>TRBJ2-1|TRBV11-2
ASSLAWGRVSAYNEQF
>TRBJ2-5|TRBV5-5
ASSLRGAVEETQY
>TRBJ2-7|TRBV19
ASSVPGAPSYKQY